This entry lists 13 T cell receptor beta chains sequenced from one sample in a study of T cell responses to AZD1222 COVID-19 vaccine. Here immunoSEQ multiplex PCR was the method, and the copy in TCRdb shows in-frame clones only, minus some. Of some 110,000 clones in the sample, roughly 90% were seen once. Sequencing was performed on peripheral blood, taken on day 0 of AZD1222 vaccination. These receptors were collected from an adult in good health.

The rearrangement uses TRBV9 and TRBJ2-7; 9 positions match TRBD2. The CDR3 loop spans 15 amino acids. Germline trimming cut 3 bases from V and 6 bases from J; bases unmatched to any gene: 10. Germline V gene data show CDR1 as SGDLS and CDR2 as YYNGEE. CDR3 DNA: TGTGCCAGCAGCGCTGGGGGTAGCGGGAGTCGCGAGCAGTACTTC. Translated: CASSAGGSGSREQYF.

The chain is built from TRBV9 and TRBJ2-3; D ambiguous. The V end was cut by 1 base, the J end by 1 base, with 19 bases between. The germline CDR1 and CDR2 sequences are SGDLS and YYNGEE. CDR3 length: 18 amino acids. The CDR3 protein is CASSVKGLKVVGTDTQYF. The CDR3 nucleotides read TGTGCCAGCAGCGTAAAAGGGTTAAAGGTCGTAGGCACAGATACGCAGTATTTT.

The chain recombines TRBV5-1 with TRBJ1-2; 7 nucleotides match TRBD1. CDR3 length equals 13 residues. Germline lookup yields CDR1 SGHRS and CDR2 YFSETQ. The V segment lost 6 bases and the J segment 3 bases; nucleotides outside the gene matches: 5. For the CDR3, the DNA is TGCGCCAGCACCCCCGGGACAGACTATGGCTACACCTTC. This translates into CASTPGTDYGYTF.

The chain joins TRBV5-8 to TRBJ1-3; unclear D gene. CDR1 SGHTS and CDR2 YDEGEE come from the germline V gene. This CDR3 has 15 amino acids. V lost 0 bases, J lost 0 bases, and 7 bases lay in between. CDR3 coding DNA: TGTGCCAGCAGCTTGGAACAGTTCTCTGGAAACACCATATATTTT. Its protein is CASSLEQFSGNTIYF. Variable domain in full (rest from reference TRBV5-8 and TRBJ1-3): EAGVTQSPTHLIKTRGQQATLRCSPISGHTSVYWYQQALGLGLQFLLWYDEGEERNRGNFPPRFSGRQFPNYSSELNVNALELEDSALYLCASSLEQFSGNTIYFGEGSWLTVV.

The chain carries TRBV9 and TRBJ2-1, with 7 bases matching TRBD2. V lost 0 bases to trimming and J lost 10 bases; unmatched junction nucleotides: 10. CDR1 and CDR2 from the germline V gene are SGDLS and YYNGEE. CDR3 length equals 15 residues. The CDR3 DNA reads as TGTGCCAGCAGCGTAGCTCCCGCGGGAGTTCGGGAGCAGTTCTTC. Translating gives CASSVAPAGVREQFF. The full variable domain, with the rest looked up from reference TRBV9 and TRBJ2-1, is DSGVTQTPKHLITATGQRVTLRCSPRSGDLSVYWYQQSLDQGLQFLIQYYNGEERAKGNILERFSAQQFPDLHSELNLSSLELGDSALYFCASSVAPAGVREQFFGPGTRLTVL.

CDR3 coding DNA: TGTGCCAGCCGTGCCCAAGGGGGAACTGAAGCTTTCTTT. This gives the protein CASRAQGGTEAFF. The chain employs TRBV2 and TRBJ1-1; maybe TRBD1 (6 bases). Between the trimmed V and J ends, which lost 8 bases and 5 bases, there was a span of 15 bases. CDR1 SNHLY and CDR2 FYNNEI come from the germline V gene. The CDR3 extends over 13 amino acids.

The rearrangement uses TRBV4-1 and TRBJ1-1; D is possibly TRBD1 (6 bases). The germline V gene has CDR1 MGHRA and CDR2 YSYEKL. The CDR3 length is 16 residues. V gave up 1 base and J gave up 5 bases, with 17 bases separating them. The CDR3 bases are TGCGCCAGCAGCCAAGGTCCAGGGGCCACGGGGACTGAAGCTTTCTTT. This sequence encodes CASSQGPGATGTEAFF.

The V gene is TRBV11-2, the J gene TRBJ1-2; D may be TRBD1 (6 bases). Germline CDR1 is SGHAT and CDR2 is FQNNGV. V was trimmed by 5 bases and J by 7 bases, leaving 14 bases between them. This CDR3 is built from 13 residues. The CDR3 region is CASSPSGVGGYTF. The CDR3 DNA is TGTGCCAGCAGCCCCTCAGGGGTGGGTGGCTACACCTTC.

This sequence joins TRBV7-8 and TRBJ2-1, with TRBD2 matching 13 bases. This CDR3 region has 15 residues. CDR1 is SGHVS and CDR2 is FQNEAQ in the germline V gene. The junction had 2 bases not matched to a gene; V was cut back by 1 base and J by 8 bases. Here the CDR3 DNA reads TGTGCCAGCAGCTTAGGGACTAGCGGGAGCGATGAGCAGTTCTTC. Its protein product is CASSLGTSGSDEQFF.

This chain connects TRBV2 to TRBJ2-1; 7 bases match TRBD1. The J segment lost 8 bases and the V segment lost 6 bases, leaving 4 bases of the junction unmatched. The CDR3 covers 12 residues. Germline CDR1 reads SNHLY; CDR2 reads FYNNEI. The CDR3 is CASREQGHEQFF. CDR3 sequence (DNA): TGTGCCAGCAGGGAACAGGGGCATGAGCAGTTCTTC.

This clone has only one observation. The chain carries TRBV10-3 and TRBJ1-2, with a possible D match to TRBD1 (6 bases). This CDR3 region has 13 residues. Germline V gives CDR1 ENHRY, CDR2 SYGVKD. Trimming took off 7 bases at V and 4 bases at J, with 13 bases between the two ends. The CDR3 protein is CAITPDRPYGYTF. The CDR3 DNA reads TGTGCCATCACCCCCGACAGGCCCTATGGCTACACCTTC.

This clone was detected only a few times. The chain couples TRBV18 to TRBJ1-6; unclear D gene. The CDR3 extends over 17 amino acids. Germline lookup yields CDR1 KGHSH and CDR2 LQKENI. Trimming removed 1 base from V and 7 bases from J, with 17 bases in between. CDR3 amino acids: CASSPLSPRQENSPLHF. The DNA for the CDR3 is TGTGCCAGCTCACCACTGTCTCCTAGGCAGGAAAATTCACCCCTCCACTTT. Full variable domain (missing parts from reference TRBV18 and TRBJ1-6): NAGVMQNPRHLVRRRGQEARLRCSPMKGHSHVYWYRQLPEEGLKFMVYLQKENIIDESGMPKERFSAEFPKEGPSILRIQQVVRGDSAAYFCASSPLSPRQENSPLHFGNGTRLTVT.

This chain uses TRBV19 with TRBJ2-5, with a weak D call TRBD1 (5 bases). The germline gives CDR1 LNHDA, CDR2 SQIVND (reference sequence). CDR3 length: 14 residues. V gave up 6 bases and J gave up 4 bases, with 15 bases separating them. CDR3 sequence: CASSAWGPVETQYF. The CDR3 coding sequence is TGTGCCAGTAGCGCGTGGGGCCCGGTAGAGACCCAGTACTTC.